The 7 T cell receptor beta chains in this list originate from one sample, sequenced in a study of T cell responses to AZD1222 COVID-19 vaccine. The method was immunoSEQ multiplex PCR; TCRdb's version includes in-frame clones alone and lacks a portion of them. The data show 150,000 to 200,000 clones, with approximately 90% seen just once and around 1.3% held by the top ten. Sequenced material: peripheral blood, taken on day 0 of AZD1222 vaccination. These receptors came from an adult in good health.

The V call is TRBV5-1, the J call TRBJ2-3; D could derive from TRBD1 or TRBD2 (6 bases each). Trimming shortened V by 6 bases and J by 2 bases, and 16 bases separated the two germline ends. CDR1 is SGHRS, CDR2 YFSETQ, per germline. The CDR3 contains 15 residues. The CDR3 is CASIRGLGNTDTQYF. DNA for the CDR3: TGCGCCAGCATCCGGGGGCTAGGCAACACAGATACGCAGTATTTT.

This clone was recorded a few times. CDR3 nucleotides: TGTGCCAGCAGTTCCCCCGGTGGTCCCGGGTGGGAAGCTTTCTTT. This codes for CASSSPGGPGWEAFF. This chain connects TRBV28 to TRBJ1-1; D call uncertain. Trimming shortened V by 4 bases and J by 8 bases, and 20 bases separated the two germline ends. The CDR3 runs to 15 residues. The germline CDR1 and CDR2 sequences are MDHEN and SYDVKM.

V and J are TRBV15 and TRBJ1-2; D is unclear. The CDR3 consists of 14 residues. The germline V gene encodes CDR1 LNHNV and CDR2 YYDKDF (reference sequence). V lost 5 bases, J lost 4 bases, and 14 bases lay in between. CDR3 sequence (DNA): TGTGCCACCAGCGCAAAAGCGGGCCTCTATGGCTACACCTTC. Its protein is CATSAKAGLYGYTF.

This rearrangement joins TRBV5-1 to TRBJ2-3; 15 positions agree with TRBD2. Germline CDR1 SGHRS, CDR2 YFSETQ. V shed 5 bases and J 8 bases; nucleotides not matched to a gene: 3. This CDR3 contains 14 residues. CDR3 protein: CASSQGLAGGTQYF. Written as DNA, the CDR3 is TGCGCCAGCAGTCAGGGACTAGCGGGAGGTACGCAGTATTTT.

Comments on this clone: Being one base from a much bigger clone, this may be a read error. At the DNA level, this CDR3 is encoded by other sequences in the same sample as well. J is TRBJ2-1 and V is TRBV12-3 or TRBV12-4; D is undetermined. V shed 3 bases and J shed 6 bases, with 3 bases lying between them. The CDR3 contains 11 residues. The CDR3 DNA reads TGTGCCAGCAGTTTTGTCAATGAGCAGTTCTTC. It is translated as CASSFVNEQFF.

This chain connects TRBV4-1 to TRBJ2-1; 9 bases match TRBD2. The V gene end was trimmed by 1 base and the J gene end by 2 bases; junction bases not matched to a gene: 6. The CDR3 is 17 amino acids. CDR1 MGHRA and CDR2 YSYEKL come from the germline V gene. The CDR3 sequence: CASSQGVGGGAYNEQFF. DNA for the CDR3: TGCGCCAGCAGCCAAGGGGTTGGCGGGGGGGCCTACAATGAGCAGTTCTTC.

The chain couples TRBV19 to TRBJ1-4; the match to TRBD1 covers 10 bases. Germline V lookup: CDR1 LNHDA, CDR2 SQIVND (reference sequence). J lost 10 bases, V lost 6 bases, and 8 bases had no gene match. This CDR3 has 14 amino acids. The CDR3 DNA reads TGTGCCAGTAGCCTGGGGGACAGGGGTGTAAAACTGTTTTTT. This gives the protein CASSLGDRGVKLFF. The full variable domain, in which reference TRBV19 and TRBJ1-4 provide the parts outside the CDR3, is DGGITQSPKYLFRKEGQNVTLSCEQNLNHDAMYWYRQDPGQGLRLIYYSQIVNDFQKGDIAEGYSVSREKKESFPLTVTSAQKNPTAFYLCASSLGDRGVKLFFGSGTQLSVL.